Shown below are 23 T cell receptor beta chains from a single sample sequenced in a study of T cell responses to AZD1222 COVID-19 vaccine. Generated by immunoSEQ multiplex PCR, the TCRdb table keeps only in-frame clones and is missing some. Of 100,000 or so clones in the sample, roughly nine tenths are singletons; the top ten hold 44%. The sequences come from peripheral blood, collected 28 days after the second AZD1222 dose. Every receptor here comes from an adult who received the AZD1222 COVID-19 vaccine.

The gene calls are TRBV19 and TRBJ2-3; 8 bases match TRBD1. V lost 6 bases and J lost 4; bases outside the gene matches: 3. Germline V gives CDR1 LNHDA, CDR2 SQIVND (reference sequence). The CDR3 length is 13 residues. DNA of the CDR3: TGTGCCAGTAGGACGACAGGGGCAGATACGCAGTATTTT. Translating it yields CASRTTGADTQYF. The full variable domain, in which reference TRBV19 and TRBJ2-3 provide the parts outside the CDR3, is DGGITQSPKYLFRKEGQNVTLSCEQNLNHDAMYWYRQDPGQGLRLIYYSQIVNDFQKGDIAEGYSVSREKKESFPLTVTSAQKNPTAFYLCASRTTGADTQYFGPGTRLTVL.

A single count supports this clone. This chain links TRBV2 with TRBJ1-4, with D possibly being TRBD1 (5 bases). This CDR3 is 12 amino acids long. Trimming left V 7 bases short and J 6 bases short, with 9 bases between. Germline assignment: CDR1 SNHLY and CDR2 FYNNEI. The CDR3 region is CASKGTYEKLFF. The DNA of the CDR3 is TGTGCCAGCAAAGGGACCTATGAAAAACTGTTTTTT.

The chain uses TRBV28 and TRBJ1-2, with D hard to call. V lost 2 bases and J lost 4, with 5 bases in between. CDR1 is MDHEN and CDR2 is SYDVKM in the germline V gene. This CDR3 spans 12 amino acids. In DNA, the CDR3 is TGTGCCAGCAGTTTACCAGGCTATGGCTACACCTTC. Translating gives CASSLPGYGYTF.

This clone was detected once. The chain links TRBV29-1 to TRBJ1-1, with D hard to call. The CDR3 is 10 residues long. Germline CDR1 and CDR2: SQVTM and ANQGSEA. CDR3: CSSTGTEAFF. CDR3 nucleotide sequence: TGCAGTTCAACTGGCACTGAAGCTTTCTTT.

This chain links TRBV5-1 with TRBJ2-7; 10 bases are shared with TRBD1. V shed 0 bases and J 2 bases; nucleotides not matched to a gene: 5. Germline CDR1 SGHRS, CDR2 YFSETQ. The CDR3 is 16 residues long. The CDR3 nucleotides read TGCGCCAGCAGCTTGGCCCCGGACAGGGGGACCTACGAGCAGTACTTC. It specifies CASSLAPDRGTYEQYF.

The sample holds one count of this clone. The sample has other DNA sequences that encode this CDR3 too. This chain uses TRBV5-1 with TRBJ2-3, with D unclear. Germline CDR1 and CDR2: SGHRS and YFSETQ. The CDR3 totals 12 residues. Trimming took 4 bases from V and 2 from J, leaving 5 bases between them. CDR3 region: CASSLTTDTQYF. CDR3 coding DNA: TGCGCCAGCAGCCTTACCACAGATACGCAGTATTTT.

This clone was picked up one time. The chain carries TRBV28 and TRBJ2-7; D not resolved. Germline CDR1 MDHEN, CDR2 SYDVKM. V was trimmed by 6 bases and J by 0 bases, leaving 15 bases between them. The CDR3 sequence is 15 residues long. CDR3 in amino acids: CASRGGTVVSYEQYF. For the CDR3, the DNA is TGTGCCAGCAGAGGCGGAACGGTTGTCTCCTACGAGCAGTACTTC. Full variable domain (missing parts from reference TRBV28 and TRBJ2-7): DVKVTQSSRYLVKRTGEKVFLECVQDMDHENMFWYRQDPGLGLRLIYFSYDVKMKEKGDIPEGYSVSREKKERFSLILESASTNQTSMYLCASRGGTVVSYEQYFGPGTRLTVT.

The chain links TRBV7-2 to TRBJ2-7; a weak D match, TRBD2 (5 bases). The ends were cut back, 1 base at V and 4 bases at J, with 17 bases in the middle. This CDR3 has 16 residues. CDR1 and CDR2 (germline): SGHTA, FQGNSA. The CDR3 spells CASSLGAMGSRYEQYF. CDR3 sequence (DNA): TGTGCCAGCAGCTTAGGAGCAATGGGGAGCAGATACGAGCAGTACTTC. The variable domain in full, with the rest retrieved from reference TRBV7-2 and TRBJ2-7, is GAGVSQSPSNKVTEKGKDVELRCDPISGHTALYWYRQSLGQGLEFLIYFQGNSAPDKSGLPSDRFSAERTGGSVSTLTIQRTQQEDSAVYLCASSLGAMGSRYEQYFGPGTRLTVT.

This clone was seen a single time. The CDR3 here is CASSPIVTGELFF. In nucleotides, the CDR3 is TGTGCCAGCTCACCTATAGTAACCGGGGAGCTGTTTTTT. The chain combines TRBV18 with TRBJ2-2; D not resolved. V shed 3 bases and J shed 5 bases, with 7 bases lying between them. This CDR3 comprises 13 residues. In germline, CDR1 is KGHSH, CDR2 LQKENI.

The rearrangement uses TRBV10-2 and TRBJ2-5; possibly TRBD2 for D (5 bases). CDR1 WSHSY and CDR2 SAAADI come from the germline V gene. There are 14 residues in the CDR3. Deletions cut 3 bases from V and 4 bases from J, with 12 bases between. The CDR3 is CASSEQSGRETQYF. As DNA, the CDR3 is TGCGCCAGCAGTGAACAGTCGGGAAGAGAGACCCAGTACTTC.

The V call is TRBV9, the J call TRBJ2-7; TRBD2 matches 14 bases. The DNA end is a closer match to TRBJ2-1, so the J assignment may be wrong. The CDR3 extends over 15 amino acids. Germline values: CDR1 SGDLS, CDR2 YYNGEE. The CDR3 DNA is TGTGCCAGCAGCGCCAGACTAGCGGGAGGGCCAGGCCAGTTCTTC. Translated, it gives CASSARLAGGPGQFF.

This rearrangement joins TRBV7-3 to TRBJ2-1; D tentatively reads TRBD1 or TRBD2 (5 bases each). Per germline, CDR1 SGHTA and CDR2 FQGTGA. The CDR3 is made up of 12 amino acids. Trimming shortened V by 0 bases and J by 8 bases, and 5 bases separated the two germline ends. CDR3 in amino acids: CASSLTGDEQFF. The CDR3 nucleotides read TGTGCCAGCAGCTTAACGGGGGATGAGCAGTTCTTC.

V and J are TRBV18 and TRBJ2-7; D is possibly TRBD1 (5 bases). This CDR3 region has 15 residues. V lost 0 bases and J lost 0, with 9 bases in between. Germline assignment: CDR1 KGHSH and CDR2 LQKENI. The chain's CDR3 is CASSPPTVNSYEQYF. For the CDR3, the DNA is TGTGCCAGCTCACCACCGACAGTTAACTCCTACGAGCAGTACTTC.

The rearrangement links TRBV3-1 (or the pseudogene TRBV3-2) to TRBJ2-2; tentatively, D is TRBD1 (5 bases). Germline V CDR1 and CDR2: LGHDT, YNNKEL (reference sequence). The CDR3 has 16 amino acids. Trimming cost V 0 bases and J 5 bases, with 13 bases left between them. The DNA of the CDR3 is TGTGCCAGCAGCCAAGATCAGGGCCCGTGGACCGGGGAGCTGTTTTTT. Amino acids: CASSQDQGPWTGELFF.

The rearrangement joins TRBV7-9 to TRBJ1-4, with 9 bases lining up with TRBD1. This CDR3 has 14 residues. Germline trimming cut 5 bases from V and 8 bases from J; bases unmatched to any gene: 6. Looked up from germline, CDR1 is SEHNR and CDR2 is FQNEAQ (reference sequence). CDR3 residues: CASSIPGQGEKLFF. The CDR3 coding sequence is TGTGCCAGCAGCATACCGGGACAGGGAGAAAAACTGTTTTTT.

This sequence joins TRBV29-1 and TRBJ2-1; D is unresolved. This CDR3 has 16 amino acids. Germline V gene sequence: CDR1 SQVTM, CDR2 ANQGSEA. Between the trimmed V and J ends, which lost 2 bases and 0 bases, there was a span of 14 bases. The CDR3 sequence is CSVELSSKGSYNEQFF. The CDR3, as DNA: TGCAGCGTTGAATTGAGCTCTAAAGGCTCCTACAATGAGCAGTTCTTC.

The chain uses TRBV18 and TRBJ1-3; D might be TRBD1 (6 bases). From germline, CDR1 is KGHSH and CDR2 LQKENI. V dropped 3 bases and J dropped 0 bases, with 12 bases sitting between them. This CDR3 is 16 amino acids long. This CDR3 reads CASSPPQGTSGNTIYF. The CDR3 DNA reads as TGTGCCAGCTCACCCCCCCAGGGGACCTCTGGAAACACCATATATTTT.

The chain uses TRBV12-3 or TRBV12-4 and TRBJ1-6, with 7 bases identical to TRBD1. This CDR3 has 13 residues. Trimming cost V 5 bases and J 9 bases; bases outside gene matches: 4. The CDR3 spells CASSLTGFSPLHF. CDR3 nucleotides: TGTGCCAGCAGTCTGACAGGGTTTTCACCCCTCCACTTT.

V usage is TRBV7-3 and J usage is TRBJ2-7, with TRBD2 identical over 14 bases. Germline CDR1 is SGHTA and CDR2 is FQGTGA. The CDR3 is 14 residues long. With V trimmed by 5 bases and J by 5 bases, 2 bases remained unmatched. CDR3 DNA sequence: TGTGCCAGCAGCAAGGGACTAGCGGGAGACGAGCAGTACTTC. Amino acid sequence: CASSKGLAGDEQYF.

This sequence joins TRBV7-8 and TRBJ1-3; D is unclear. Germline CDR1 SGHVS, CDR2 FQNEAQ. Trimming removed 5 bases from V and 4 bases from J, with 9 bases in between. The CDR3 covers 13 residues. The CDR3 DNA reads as TGTGCCAGCAGCATTGTATCCGGAAACACCATATATTTT. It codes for CASSIVSGNTIYF.

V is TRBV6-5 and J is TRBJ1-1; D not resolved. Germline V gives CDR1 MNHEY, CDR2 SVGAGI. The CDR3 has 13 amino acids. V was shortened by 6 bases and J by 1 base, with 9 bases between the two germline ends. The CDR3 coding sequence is TGTGCCAGCAGGCTGTACGCGAACACTGAAGCTTTCTTT. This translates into CASRLYANTEAFF.

CDR3 sequence reads: CASSLGGPREPQHF. The CDR3 nucleotides are TGTGCCAGCAGCTTAGGGGGACCTCGTGAGCCCCAGCATTTT. The rearrangement links TRBV7-9 to TRBJ1-5, with TRBD1 as a possible D gene (5 bases). Germline CDR1 and CDR2: SEHNR and FQNEAQ (reference sequence). V gave up 1 base and J gave up 8 bases, with 12 bases separating them. The CDR3 extends over 14 amino acids.

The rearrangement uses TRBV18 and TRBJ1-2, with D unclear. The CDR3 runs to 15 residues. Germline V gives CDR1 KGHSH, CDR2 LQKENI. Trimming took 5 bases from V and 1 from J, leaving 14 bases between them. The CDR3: CASSANLQVNYGYTF. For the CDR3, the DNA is TGTGCCAGCTCAGCAAACCTTCAAGTTAACTATGGCTACACCTTC. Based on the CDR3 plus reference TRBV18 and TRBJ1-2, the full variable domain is NAGVMQNPRHLVRRRGQEARLRCSPMKGHSHVYWYRQLPEEGLKFMVYLQKENIIDESGMPKERFSAEFPKEGPSILRIQQVVRGDSAAYFCASSANLQVNYGYTFGSGTRLTVV.